The clone carrying this T cell receptor beta chain was observed many times. Its cognate antigen is unknown. Two-round multiplex PCR, the amplification method, yielded TCR beta CDR3 from genomic DNA. Primers (each specific to one TRBV or TRBJ gene) were used in first-round PCR. TCRdb reprocessed the multiplex PCR reads with MiXCR, giving one entry per CDR3 protein. The sample records approximately 30,000 distinct CDR3 sequences, 35% to 45% being singletons. The J segment lost 7 bases and the V segment lost 6 bases, leaving 9 bases of the junction unmatched. The germline CDR1 and CDR2 sequences are MDHEN and SYDVKM. The CDR3 is 15 residues long. The data are from a study of prognosis after radiotherapy for stage I lung cancer. Study-wide background: Medical inoperability was the status assigned to all non-small cell lung cancer patients. Several patients developed distant metastases (median approximately 7 months) after radiotherapy; 15 showed no significant progression.

General study findings and limits: Tumor-specific status of the expanded TCR clones was not determined in the analysis.

Two time points each involved a draw of 4.5 to 6 milliliters of peripheral blood. This clonotype originated in a donor at least 50 years old with non-small cell lung cancer. The sequencing here drew on PBMCs, taken before or after stereotactic body radiation therapy (not recorded which). The rearrangement uses TRBV28 and TRBJ2-1; 10 nucleotides align to TRBD1. CDR3 DNA sequence: TGTGCCAGCAGGAACGACAGGGGGCGCGGAAATGAGCAGTTCTTC. As protein: CASRNDRGRGNEQFF.